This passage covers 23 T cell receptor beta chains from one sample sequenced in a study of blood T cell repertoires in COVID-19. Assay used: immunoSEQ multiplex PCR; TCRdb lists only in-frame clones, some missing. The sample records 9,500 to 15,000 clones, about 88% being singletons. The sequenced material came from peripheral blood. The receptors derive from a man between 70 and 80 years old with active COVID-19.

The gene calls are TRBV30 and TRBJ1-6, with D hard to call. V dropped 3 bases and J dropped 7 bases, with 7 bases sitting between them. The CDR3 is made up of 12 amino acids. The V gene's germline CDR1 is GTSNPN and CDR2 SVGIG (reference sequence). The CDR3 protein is CAWRVENSPLHF. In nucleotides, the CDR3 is TGTGCCTGGAGGGTAGAGAATTCACCCCTCCACTTT.

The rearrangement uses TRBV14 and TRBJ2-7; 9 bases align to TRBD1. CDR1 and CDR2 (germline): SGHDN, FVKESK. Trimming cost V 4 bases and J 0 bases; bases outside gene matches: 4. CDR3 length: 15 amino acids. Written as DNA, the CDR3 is TGTGCCAGCAGCCGGGACAGGGTTAGCTCCTACGAGCAGTACTTC. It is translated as CASSRDRVSSYEQYF.

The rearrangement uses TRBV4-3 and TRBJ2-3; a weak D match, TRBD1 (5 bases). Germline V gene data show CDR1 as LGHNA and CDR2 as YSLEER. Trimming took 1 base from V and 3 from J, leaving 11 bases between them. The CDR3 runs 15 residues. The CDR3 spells CASSQARAKTDTQYF. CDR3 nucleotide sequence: TGCGCCAGCAGCCAAGCCAGGGCAAAAACAGATACGCAGTATTTT.

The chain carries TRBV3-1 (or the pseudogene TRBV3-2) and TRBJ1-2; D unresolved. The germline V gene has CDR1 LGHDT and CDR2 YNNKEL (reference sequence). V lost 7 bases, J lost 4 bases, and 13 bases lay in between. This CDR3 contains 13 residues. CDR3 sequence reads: CASTKRERYGYTF. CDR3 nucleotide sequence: TGTGCCAGCACAAAGAGGGAACGCTATGGCTACACCTTC.

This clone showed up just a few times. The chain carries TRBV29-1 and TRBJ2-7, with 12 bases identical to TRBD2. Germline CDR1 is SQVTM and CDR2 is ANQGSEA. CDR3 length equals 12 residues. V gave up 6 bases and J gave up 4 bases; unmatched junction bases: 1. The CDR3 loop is CSVTSGSYEQYF. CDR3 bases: TGCAGCGTGACTAGCGGGAGTTACGAGCAGTACTTC.

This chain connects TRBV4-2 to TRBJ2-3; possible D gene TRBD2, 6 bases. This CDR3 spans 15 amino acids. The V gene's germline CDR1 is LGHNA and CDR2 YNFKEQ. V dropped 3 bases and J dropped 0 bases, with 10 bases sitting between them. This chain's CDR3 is CASSHGGSSTDTQYF. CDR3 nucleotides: TGTGCCAGCAGCCACGGGGGATCTAGCACAGATACGCAGTATTTT.

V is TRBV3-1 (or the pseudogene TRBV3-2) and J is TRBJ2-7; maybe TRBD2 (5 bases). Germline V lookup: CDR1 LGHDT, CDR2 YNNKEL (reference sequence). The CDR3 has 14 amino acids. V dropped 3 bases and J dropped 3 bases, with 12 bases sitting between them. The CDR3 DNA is TGTGCCAGCAGCCAGGGAGCAGGAGGCTACGAGCAGTACTTC. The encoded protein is CASSQGAGGYEQYF.

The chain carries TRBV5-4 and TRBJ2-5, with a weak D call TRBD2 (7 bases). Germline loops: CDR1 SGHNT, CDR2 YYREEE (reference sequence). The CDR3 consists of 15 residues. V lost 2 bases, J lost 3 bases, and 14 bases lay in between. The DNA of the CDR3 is TGTGCCAGCAGCTTCCTGGGGGCGGGAGAAGAGACCCAGTACTTC. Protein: CASSFLGAGEETQYF.

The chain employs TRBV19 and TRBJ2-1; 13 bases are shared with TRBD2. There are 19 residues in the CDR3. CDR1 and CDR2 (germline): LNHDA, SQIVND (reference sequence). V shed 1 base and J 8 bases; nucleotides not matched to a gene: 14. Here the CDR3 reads CASSIGPSSGTSGTYEQFF. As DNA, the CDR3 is TGTGCCAGTAGTATAGGCCCCTCCTCCGGGACTAGCGGGACGTATGAGCAGTTCTTC.

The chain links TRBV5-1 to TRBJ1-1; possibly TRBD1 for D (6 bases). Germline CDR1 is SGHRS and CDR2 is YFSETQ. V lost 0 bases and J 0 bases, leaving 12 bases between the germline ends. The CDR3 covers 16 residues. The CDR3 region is CASSLGWTAMNTEAFF. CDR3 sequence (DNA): TGCGCCAGCAGCTTGGGATGGACAGCGATGAACACTGAAGCTTTCTTT.

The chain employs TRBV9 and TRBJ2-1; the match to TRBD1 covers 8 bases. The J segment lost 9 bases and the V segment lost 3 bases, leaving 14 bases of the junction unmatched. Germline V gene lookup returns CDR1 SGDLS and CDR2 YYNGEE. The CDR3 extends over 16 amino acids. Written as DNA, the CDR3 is TGTGCCAGCAGCGCTACATCGACAGGGGCCTGGGGTGAGCAGTTCTTC. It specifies CASSATSTGAWGEQFF.

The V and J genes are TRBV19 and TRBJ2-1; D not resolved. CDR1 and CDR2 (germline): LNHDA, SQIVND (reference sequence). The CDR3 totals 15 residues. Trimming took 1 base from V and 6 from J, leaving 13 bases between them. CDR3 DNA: TGTGCCAGTAGTATAGGCCTCAGACTGGGCAATGAGCAGTTCTTC. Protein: CASSIGLRLGNEQFF. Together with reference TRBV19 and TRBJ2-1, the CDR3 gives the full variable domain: DGGITQSPKYLFRKEGQNVTLSCEQNLNHDAMYWYRQDPGQGLRLIYYSQIVNDFQKGDIAEGYSVSREKKESFPLTVTSAQKNPTAFYLCASSIGLRLGNEQFFGPGTRLTVL.

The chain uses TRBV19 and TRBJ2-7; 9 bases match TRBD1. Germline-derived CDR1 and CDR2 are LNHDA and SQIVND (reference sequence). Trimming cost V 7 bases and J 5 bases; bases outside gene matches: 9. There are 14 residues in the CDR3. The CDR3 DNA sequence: TGTGCCAGTACCCAACCGGGACAGGGCAACGAGCAGTACTTC. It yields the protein CASTQPGQGNEQYF. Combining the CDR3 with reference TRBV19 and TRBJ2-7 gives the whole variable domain DGGITQSPKYLFRKEGQNVTLSCEQNLNHDAMYWYRQDPGQGLRLIYYSQIVNDFQKGDIAEGYSVSREKKESFPLTVTSAQKNPTAFYLCASTQPGQGNEQYFGPGTRLTVT.

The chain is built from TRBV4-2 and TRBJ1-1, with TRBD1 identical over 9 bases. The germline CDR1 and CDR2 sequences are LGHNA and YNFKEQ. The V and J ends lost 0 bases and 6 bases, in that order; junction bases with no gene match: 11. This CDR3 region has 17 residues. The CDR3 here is CASSQEGTGTGTAEAFF. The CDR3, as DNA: TGTGCCAGCAGCCAAGAGGGTACCGGGACAGGGACTGCTGAAGCTTTCTTT.

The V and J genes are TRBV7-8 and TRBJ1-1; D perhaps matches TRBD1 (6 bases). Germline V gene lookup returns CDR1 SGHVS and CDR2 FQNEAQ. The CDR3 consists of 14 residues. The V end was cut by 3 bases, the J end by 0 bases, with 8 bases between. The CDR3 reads CASSFGQLNTEAFF. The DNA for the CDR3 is TGTGCCAGCAGCTTCGGACAGTTGAACACTGAAGCTTTCTTT.

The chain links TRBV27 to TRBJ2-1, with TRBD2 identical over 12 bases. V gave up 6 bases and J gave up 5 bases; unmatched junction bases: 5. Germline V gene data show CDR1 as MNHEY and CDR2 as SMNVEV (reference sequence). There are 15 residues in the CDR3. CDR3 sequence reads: CASSFGLAGNNEQFF. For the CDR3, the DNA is TGTGCCAGCAGCTTCGGACTAGCGGGGAACAATGAGCAGTTCTTC.

CDR3 DNA sequence: TGTGCCAGCAGCCAAGATTTTAGCGTCGGGGAGCTGTTTTTT. This encodes CASSQDFSVGELFF. The chain links TRBV4-2 to TRBJ2-2; tentatively, D is TRBD2 (5 bases). V was shortened by 0 bases and J by 7 bases, with 9 bases between the two germline ends. Germline V gives CDR1 LGHNA, CDR2 YNFKEQ. The CDR3 totals 14 residues.

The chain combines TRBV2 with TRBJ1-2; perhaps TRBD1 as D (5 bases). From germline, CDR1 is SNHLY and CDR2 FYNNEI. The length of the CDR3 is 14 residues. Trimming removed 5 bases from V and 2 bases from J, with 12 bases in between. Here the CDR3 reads CASSPARANYGYTF. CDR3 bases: TGTGCCAGCAGTCCCGCCAGGGCCAACTATGGCTACACCTTC.

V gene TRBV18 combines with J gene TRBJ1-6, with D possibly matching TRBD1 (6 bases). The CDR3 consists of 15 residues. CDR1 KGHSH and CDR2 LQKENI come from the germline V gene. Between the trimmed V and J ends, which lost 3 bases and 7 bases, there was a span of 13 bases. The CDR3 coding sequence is TGTGCCAGCTCACCCCAGGGGAATAGGAATTCACCCCTCCACTTT. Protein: CASSPQGNRNSPLHF.

The CDR3: CASRSGQSSILYNSPLHF. CDR3 DNA: TGTGCCAGCAGATCCGGACAGTCCTCCATCCTCTATAATTCACCCCTCCACTTT. The rearrangement uses TRBV28 and TRBJ1-6; D might be TRBD1 (6 bases). Germline V gene sequence: CDR1 MDHEN, CDR2 SYDVKM. V was clipped by 6 bases and J by 3 bases, with 21 bases between them. The CDR3 spans 18 residues.

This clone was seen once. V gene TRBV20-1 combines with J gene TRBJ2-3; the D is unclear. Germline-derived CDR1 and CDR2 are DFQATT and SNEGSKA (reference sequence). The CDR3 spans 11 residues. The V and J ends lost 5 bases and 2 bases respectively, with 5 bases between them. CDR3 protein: CSAGPTDTQYF. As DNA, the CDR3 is TGCAGTGCTGGCCCCACAGATACGCAGTATTTT.

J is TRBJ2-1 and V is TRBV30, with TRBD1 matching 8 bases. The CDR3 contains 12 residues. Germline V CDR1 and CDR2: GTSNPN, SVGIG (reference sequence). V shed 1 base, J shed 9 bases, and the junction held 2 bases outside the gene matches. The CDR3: CAWSGQGTEQFF. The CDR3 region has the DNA TGTGCCTGGAGTGGACAGGGGACTGAGCAGTTCTTC.

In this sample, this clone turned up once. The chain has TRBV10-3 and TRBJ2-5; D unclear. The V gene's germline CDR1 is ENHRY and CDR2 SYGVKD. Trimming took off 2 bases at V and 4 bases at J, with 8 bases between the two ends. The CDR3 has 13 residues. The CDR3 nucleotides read TGTGCCATCAGTGAGAGTCCACTAGAGACCCAGTACTTC. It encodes CAISESPLETQYF.